A single sample is the source of the 27 T cell receptor beta chains below, sequenced in a study of control samples from healthy donors and cancer patients. Here immunoSEQ multiplex PCR was the method, and the copy in TCRdb shows in-frame clones only, minus some. The sample includes approximately 93,000 clones, roughly 91% of them seen just once. Sample: PBMCs. The origin of the receptors is a woman in her forties or fifties with colorectal cancer.

The V call is TRBV5-6, the J call TRBJ2-1, with no clear D. This CDR3 is built from 16 residues. Germline CDR1 SGHDT, CDR2 YYEEEE. Trimming pared 4 bases from V and 1 base from J, leaving 15 bases between. Here the CDR3 reads CASSPELTDSYNEQFF. The CDR3 DNA follows: TGTGCCAGCAGCCCTGAGCTGACCGATTCCTACAATGAGCAGTTCTTC.

The J gene is TRBJ1-2, the V gene TRBV7-8; 8 positions agree with TRBD1. This CDR3 has 15 residues. Germline CDR1 is SGHVS and CDR2 is FQNEAQ. Losses at the gene ends were 0 bases for V and 7 bases for J; bases not matched to a gene: 7. In nucleotides, the CDR3 is TGTGCCAGCAGCTTAGCCACCTTCGACAGGGGTGGCTACACCTTC. Amino acid sequence: CASSLATFDRGGYTF.

In this sample, this clone turned up a few times. The gene calls are TRBV20-1 and TRBJ1-5; unclear D gene. V was pared by 6 bases and J by 0 bases, with 12 bases between. This CDR3 is built from 14 residues. Per the germline V gene, CDR1 is DFQATT and CDR2 is SNEGSKA (reference sequence). Written as DNA, the CDR3 is TGCAGTGCCAGTAATTCCGTTAGCAATCAGCCCCAGCATTTT. Translating it yields CSASNSVSNQPQHF.

The chain joins TRBV7-3 to TRBJ2-4, with D possibly matching TRBD1 (5 bases). Germline V CDR1 and CDR2: SGHTA, FQGTGA. The germline V and J ends were trimmed by 3 bases and 5 bases, with 8 bases remaining between them. CDR3 length: 13 residues. The CDR3 is CASSFTGENIQYF. CDR3 bases: TGTGCCAGCAGCTTTACAGGTGAAAACATTCAGTACTTC.

The gene calls are TRBV12-3 or TRBV12-4 and TRBJ1-5; the D gene is possibly TRBD1 (5 bases). The CDR3 consists of 12 residues. Between the trimmed V and J ends, which lost 6 bases and 6 bases, there was a span of 9 bases. The DNA of the CDR3 is TGTGCCAGCAGGGGGGGGATTCAGCCCCAGCATTTT. Residues: CASRGGIQPQHF.

The table lists this clone with many counts. One end of the junction is discordant with germline, which a read error may explain. The chain uses TRBV6-1 and TRBJ2-3; D may correspond to TRBD1 or TRBD2 (5 bases each). Germline-derived CDR1 and CDR2 are MNHNS and SASEGT. There are 14 residues in the CDR3. CDR3 in amino acids: CASSDGDHTHTQYF. CDR3 nucleotides: TGTGCCAGCAGTGATGGGGACCACACACATACGCAGTATTTT.

The count of this clone is one. The V and J genes are TRBV4-3 and TRBJ1-2, with no clear D. The V end was cut by 1 base, the J end by 2 bases, with 11 bases between. The CDR3 consists of 15 residues. Germline values: CDR1 LGHNA, CDR2 YSLEER. In DNA form, the CDR3 reads TGCGCCAGCAGCCAAGCTGAGACATTCAACTATGGCTACACCTTC. Encoded protein: CASSQAETFNYGYTF.

The CDR3 region is CASSPEWSEQFF. For the CDR3, the DNA is TGTGCCAGCAGCCCGGAGTGGAGTGAGCAGTTCTTC. The V call is TRBV7-2, the J call TRBJ2-1, with D uncertain. Trimming took off 5 bases at V and 9 bases at J, with 11 bases between the two ends. The CDR3 length is 12 residues. Germline loops: CDR1 SGHTA, CDR2 FQGNSA.

J is TRBJ2-3 and V is TRBV11-1; possibly TRBD2 for D (5 bases). V shed 4 bases and J shed 6 bases, with 14 bases lying between them. Per the germline V gene, CDR1 is SGHAT and CDR2 is FQDESV (reference sequence). The CDR3 is 14 amino acids. The CDR3 sequence: CASSSSGGEDTQYF. The CDR3 DNA is TGTGCCAGCAGCTCTTCTGGTGGGGAGGATACGCAGTATTTT.

This rearrangement joins TRBV7-9 to TRBJ2-1, with 8 bases matching TRBD2. Germline V lookup: CDR1 SEHNR, CDR2 FQNEAQ (reference sequence). This CDR3 is 16 amino acids long. V dropped 2 bases and J dropped 8; count of bases not matched to a gene: 11. The CDR3: CASSLWGLEREYEQFF. The CDR3 nucleotides read TGTGCCAGCAGCTTATGGGGACTAGAGAGGGAGTATGAGCAGTTCTTC.

This clone was seen more than once but under ten times. The chain links TRBV28 to TRBJ1-6; D remains unclear. This CDR3 contains 17 residues. Trimming removed 8 bases at V and 0 bases at J, with 17 bases between. In germline, CDR1 is MDHEN, CDR2 SYDVKM. The CDR3 spells CASWGQYESSYNSPLHF. The CDR3 nucleotides read TGTGCCAGCTGGGGTCAATACGAGAGCTCCTATAATTCACCCCTCCACTTT.

The J gene is TRBJ2-6, the V gene TRBV7-3; 9 nucleotides line up with TRBD1. Trimming took 5 bases from V and 4 from J; bases not matched to a gene: 6. This CDR3 contains 16 residues. Germline V lookup: CDR1 SGHTA, CDR2 FQGTGA. CDR3 nucleotides: TGTGCCAGCAGCCCACAGGGGGCCTGGGGGGCCAACGTCCTGACTTTC. It is translated as CASSPQGAWGANVLTF.

The V call is TRBV19, the J call TRBJ1-2; D remains ambiguous. Germline V gives CDR1 LNHDA, CDR2 SQIVND (reference sequence). V was clipped by 4 bases and J by 3 bases, with 9 bases between them. CDR3 length equals 13 residues. The CDR3 loop is CASSTSAYYGYTF. CDR3 sequence (DNA): TGTGCCAGTAGTACTAGTGCTTACTATGGCTACACCTTC.

The chain couples TRBV5-1 to TRBJ2-1, with 7 bases that match TRBD1. The CDR3 runs to 14 residues. The J segment lost 6 bases and the V segment lost 1 base, leaving 4 bases of the junction unmatched. CDR1 and CDR2 (germline): SGHRS, YFSETQ. The CDR3 DNA reads as TGCGCCAGCAGCTTGCGGACAGGTGCCAATGAGCAGTTCTTC. This encodes CASSLRTGANEQFF.

As DNA, the CDR3 is TGTGCCAGCAGCTTAGGGGGTTCGGGGGTCGACAATCAGCCCCAGCATTTT. It is translated as CASSLGGSGVDNQPQHF. The genes are TRBV7-8 and TRBJ1-5; a possible D gene is TRBD1 (5 bases). Trimming left V 1 base short and J 3 bases short, with 16 bases between. Germline V gene lookup returns CDR1 SGHVS and CDR2 FQNEAQ. This CDR3 spans 17 amino acids.

V gene TRBV6-2 or TRBV6-3 combines with J gene TRBJ1-2, with unresolved D. Germline lookup yields CDR1 MNHEY and CDR2 SVGEGT. V was trimmed by 2 bases and J by 4 bases, leaving 14 bases between them. This CDR3 is built from 15 residues. CDR3 amino acids: CASSYSFGGGYGYTF. In nucleotides, the CDR3 is TGTGCCAGCAGTTACAGTTTCGGTGGTGGCTATGGCTACACCTTC.

Notes on this clone: A far more abundant clone sits one base away, making this likely a read error. The chain carries TRBV6-5 and TRBJ2-2; 9 bases map to TRBD1. With V trimmed by 4 bases and J by 4 bases, 1 base remained unmatched. There are 14 residues in the CDR3. The V gene's germline CDR1 is MNHEY and CDR2 SVGAGI. The CDR3 sequence: CASSLTGGTGELFF. The CDR3 DNA reads TGTGCCAGCAGTTTGACAGGGGGCACCGGGGAGCTGTTTTTT.

The chain recombines TRBV7-2 with TRBJ2-5; 10 positions agree with TRBD2. J gave up 0 bases and V 1 base, and 2 bases lay outside the gene matches. The germline gives CDR1 SGHTA, CDR2 FQGNSA. The CDR3 covers 16 residues. The CDR3 here is CASSLVSGGYQETQYF. As DNA, the CDR3 is TGTGCCAGCAGCTTAGTTAGCGGGGGGTACCAAGAGACCCAGTACTTC.

J is TRBJ1-4 and V is TRBV7-8; TRBD1 agrees at 8 bases. The CDR3 sequence is 16 residues long. Per germline, CDR1 SGHVS and CDR2 FQNEAQ. Trimming removed 6 bases from V and 8 bases from J; junction bases left unmatched: 14. CDR3 in amino acids: CASSSKGAGGDEKLFF. For the CDR3, the DNA is TGTGCCAGCAGTTCAAAGGGGGCAGGGGGCGACGAAAAACTGTTTTTT. Based on the CDR3 plus reference TRBV7-8 and TRBJ1-4, the full variable domain is GAGVSQSPRYKVAKRGQDVALRCDPISGHVSLFWYQQALGQGPEFLTYFQNEAQLDKSGLPSDRFFAERPEGSVSTLKIQRTQQEDSAVYLCASSSKGAGGDEKLFFGSGTQLSVL.

The chain uses TRBV5-6 and TRBJ1-4; D is uncertain. Trimming cost V 0 bases and J 7 bases, with 13 bases left between them. The CDR3 loop spans 15 amino acids. Germline-derived CDR1 and CDR2 are SGHDT and YYEEEE. Here the CDR3 DNA reads TGTGCCAGCAGCTTGGGGGCGGGAGTGAGTGAAAAACTGTTTTTT. As protein: CASSLGAGVSEKLFF.

This chain uses TRBV7-9 with TRBJ1-1; 9 bases agree with TRBD1. J lost 5 bases, V lost 7 bases, and 8 bases had no gene match. CDR1 is SEHNR, CDR2 FQNEAQ, per germline (reference sequence). The CDR3 has 14 residues. The CDR3 DNA reads as TGTGCCAGCACCACATCGACAGGGGGGACTGAAGCTTTCTTT. Its protein is CASTTSTGGTEAFF.

In its sample, this clone was seen a few times. J is TRBJ1-1 and V is TRBV6-2 or TRBV6-3; D remains unclear. The V end lost 6 bases, the J end lost 4 bases, and 18 bases lay between the germline ends. The germline V gene encodes CDR1 MNHEY and CDR2 SVGEGT. This CDR3 has 15 residues. This CDR3 is CASSPFVVWTTEAFF. In DNA form, the CDR3 reads TGTGCCAGCAGCCCCTTCGTCGTATGGACCACTGAAGCTTTCTTT.

The V and J genes are TRBV28 and TRBJ2-1; 9 bases agree with TRBD1. Unmatched junction bases numbered 6, after V lost 2 bases and J lost 4 bases. This CDR3 has 16 amino acids. CDR1 is MDHEN and CDR2 is SYDVKM in the germline V gene. This CDR3 reads CASSLEGTGNYNEQFF. In DNA form, the CDR3 reads TGTGCCAGCAGTTTAGAGGGGACAGGGAATTACAATGAGCAGTTCTTC.

The chain couples TRBV7-2 to TRBJ2-3; weak D call: TRBD1 (5 bases). The CDR3 consists of 17 residues. The V end was cut by 1 base, the J end by 2 bases, with 16 bases between. Germline assignment: CDR1 SGHTA and CDR2 FQGNSA. The CDR3: CASSLEGWGSLTDTQYF. The CDR3, as DNA: TGTGCCAGCAGCTTAGAGGGGTGGGGCAGCCTCACAGATACGCAGTATTTT.

This chain connects TRBV3-1 (or the pseudogene TRBV3-2) to TRBJ2-3, with 9 nucleotides matching TRBD2. V shed 4 bases, J shed 9 bases, and the junction held 8 bases outside the gene matches. CDR1 and CDR2 (germline): LGHDT, YNNKEL (reference sequence). CDR3 length equals 14 residues. The CDR3, as DNA: TGTGCCAGCAGCCCCCAGACTAGCGGTGACACGCAGTATTTT. This encodes CASSPQTSGDTQYF.

This CDR3 reads CASSPPESYQETQYF. For the CDR3, the DNA is TGTGCCAGCTCACCACCCGAGAGCTACCAAGAGACCCAGTACTTC. The chain couples TRBV18 to TRBJ2-5; D is unresolved. Per the germline V gene, CDR1 is KGHSH and CDR2 is LQKENI. The CDR3 has 15 residues. Trimming left V 0 bases short and J 0 bases short, with 8 bases between.

The V call is TRBV19, the J call TRBJ2-2; D possibly corresponds to TRBD1 (5 bases). V lost 8 bases, J lost 0 bases, and 13 bases lay in between. Germline V gives CDR1 LNHDA, CDR2 SQIVND (reference sequence). This CDR3 contains 15 residues. CDR3 protein: CASCRRAPNTGELFF. CDR3 in DNA: TGTGCCAGTTGTCGCAGGGCCCCGAACACCGGGGAGCTGTTTTTT.